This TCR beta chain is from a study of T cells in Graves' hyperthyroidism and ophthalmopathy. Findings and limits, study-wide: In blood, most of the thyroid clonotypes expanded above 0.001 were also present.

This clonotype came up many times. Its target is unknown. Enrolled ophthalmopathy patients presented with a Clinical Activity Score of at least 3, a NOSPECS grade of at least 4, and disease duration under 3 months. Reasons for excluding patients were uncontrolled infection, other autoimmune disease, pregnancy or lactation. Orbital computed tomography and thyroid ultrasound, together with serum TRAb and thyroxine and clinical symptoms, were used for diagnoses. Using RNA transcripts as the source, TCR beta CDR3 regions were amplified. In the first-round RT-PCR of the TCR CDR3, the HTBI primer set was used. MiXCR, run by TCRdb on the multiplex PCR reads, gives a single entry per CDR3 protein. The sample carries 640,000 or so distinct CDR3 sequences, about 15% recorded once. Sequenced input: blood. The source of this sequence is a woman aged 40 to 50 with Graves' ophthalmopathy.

CDR3 region: CASSATGGSRYEQYF. CDR3 DNA sequence: TGTGCCAGCAGCGCCACGGGCGGGAGCCGCTACGAGCAGTACTTC. The V and J genes are TRBV2 and TRBJ2-7; the match to TRBD2 covers 7 bases. Unmatched junction bases numbered 11, after V lost 6 bases and J lost 3 bases. The CDR3 extends over 15 amino acids. CDR1 SNHLY and CDR2 FYNNEI come from the germline V gene.